This passage covers 32 T cell receptor beta chains from one sample sequenced in a study of cytomegalovirus exposure and HLA in healthy donors. The PCR employed 60 Vbeta primers together with 13 Jbeta primers. TCRdb's table, derived via immunoSEQ multiplex PCR, lists solely in-frame clones and lacks some. In the table there are roughly 98,000 clones, approximately 75% of which are singletons. Sequencing was done on a sample of PBMCs. The receptors derive from a female donor in good health and CMV-seropositive.

V gene TRBV6-6 combines with J gene TRBJ2-7, with D possibly TRBD1 on 5 matching bases. V shed 4 bases and J shed 5 bases, with 15 bases lying between them. The length of the CDR3 is 14 residues. Germline CDR1 is MNHNY and CDR2 is SVGAGI (reference sequence). CDR3 in amino acids: CASSWDGAPDEQYF. The CDR3 coding sequence is TGTGCCAGCAGTTGGGATGGGGCGCCGGACGAGCAGTACTTC.

The chain combines TRBV7-2 with TRBJ1-5; TRBD1 might be the D (5 bases). Germline V gives CDR1 SGHTA, CDR2 FQGNSA. The CDR3 has 14 residues. Between the trimmed V and J ends, which lost 1 base and 2 bases, there was a span of 6 bases. CDR3 protein: CASSLVGGNQPQHF. The CDR3 DNA sequence: TGTGCCAGCAGCTTAGTAGGGGGCAATCAGCCCCAGCATTTT.

This chain uses TRBV7-8 with TRBJ1-5; 11 nucleotides agree with TRBD1. Germline-derived CDR1 and CDR2 are SGHVS and FQNEAQ. Trimming at V came to 8 bases and at J to 7 bases, leaving 7 bases not matched to a gene. This CDR3 is built from 14 residues. The CDR3 nucleotides are TGTGCCAGCGGCGGGACAGGGGGAAGGCAGCCCCAGCATTTT. Translating it yields CASGGTGGRQPQHF.

This clone turned up a few times. The J gene is TRBJ2-3, the V gene TRBV30; 7 bases line up with TRBD2. The CDR3 sequence is 14 residues long. Germline V gene lookup returns CDR1 GTSNPN and CDR2 SVGIG (reference sequence). Unmatched junction bases numbered 4, after V lost 3 bases and J lost 1 base. The CDR3 protein is CAWRGLAGTDTQYF. CDR3 in DNA: TGTGCCTGGAGGGGGCTAGCGGGCACAGATACGCAGTATTTT.

This clone was observed once. The chain couples TRBV14 to TRBJ1-2, with D maybe TRBD1 (6 bases). The V gene's germline CDR1 is SGHDN and CDR2 FVKESK. This CDR3 has 14 residues. V lost 0 bases, J lost 4 bases, and 9 bases lay in between. In DNA form, the CDR3 reads TGTGCCAGCAGCCAAGAAGGCAGGGGCTATGGCTACACCTTC. Amino acid sequence: CASSQEGRGYGYTF.

This clone has just one count. The chain employs TRBV28 and TRBJ1-5; maybe TRBD1 (5 bases). CDR3 length: 15 amino acids. Per the germline V gene, CDR1 is MDHEN and CDR2 is SYDVKM. V was trimmed by 7 bases and J by 9 bases, leaving 22 bases between them. The DNA of the CDR3 is TGTGCCAGCACCTCAGCGTCGGCAGGGTCCTGGCCCCAGCATTTT. Amino acid sequence: CASTSASAGSWPQHF.

This chain links TRBV10-3 with TRBJ1-1; D is possibly TRBD1 (6 bases). Germline V CDR1 and CDR2: ENHRY, SYGVKD. The CDR3 spans 13 residues. V lost 7 bases and J 1 base, leaving 10 bases between the germline ends. CDR3 sequence (DNA): TGTGCCATCAATATGGGGGCGAACACTGAAGCTTTCTTT. Protein product: CAINMGANTEAFF.

The chain joins TRBV21-1 to TRBJ1-1; the table names TRBD1, a call not compared with the DNA. TRBV21-1 is annotated as a pseudogene. The CDR3 length is 14 residues. CDR3 sequence (DNA): TGTGCCAGCTGCATAGGGGGAGTGGACACTGAAGCTTTCTTT. Amino acids: CASCIGGVDTEAFF.

A remark on this clone: At one boundary the junction diverges from the germline segment, which might be a read error. The V and J genes are TRBV4-1 and TRBJ2-7; maybe TRBD2 (7 bases). The germline V gene encodes CDR1 MGHRA and CDR2 YSYEKL. This CDR3 is built from 17 residues. The CDR3 protein is CASTQSGGAGERREQYF. For the CDR3, the DNA is TGCGCCAGCACCCAATCCGGGGGCGCGGGGGAGCGTCGCGAGCAGTACTTC.

This chain uses TRBV19 with TRBJ2-1, with 14 bases matching TRBD2. The CDR3 totals 14 residues. CDR1 and CDR2 from the germline V gene are LNHDA and SQIVND (reference sequence). V shed 9 bases, J shed 15 bases, and the junction held 13 bases outside the gene matches. CDR3 coding DNA: TGTGCCAGCACGGCAGGGACTAGCGGGAGTAAAGTGTTCTTC. This sequence encodes CASTAGTSGSKVFF.

A few counts support this clone. The rearrangement uses TRBV7-2 and TRBJ1-5, with a tentative D call TRBD1 (5 bases). V was clipped by 5 bases and J by 0 bases, with 11 bases between them. The CDR3 is 15 amino acids. Germline loops: CDR1 SGHTA, CDR2 FQGNSA. CDR3 region: CASSARQYSNQPQHF. CDR3 bases: TGTGCCAGCAGCGCCCGACAGTATAGCAATCAGCCCCAGCATTTT. Filled out from reference TRBV7-2 and TRBJ1-5, the complete variable domain reads GAGVSQSPSNKVTEKGKDVELRCDPISGHTALYWYRQSLGQGLEFLIYFQGNSAPDKSGLPSDRFSAERTGGSVSTLTIQRTQQEDSAVYLCASSARQYSNQPQHFGDGTRLSIL.

In this sample, this clone turned up a few times. V gene TRBV6-5 combines with J gene TRBJ2-3; 9 bases are shared with TRBD2. The CDR3 consists of 15 residues. Trimming took 6 bases from V and 4 from J; bases not matched to a gene: 8. Germline-derived CDR1 and CDR2 are MNHEY and SVGAGI. The CDR3 is CASSLLAGSPDTQYF. The CDR3 region has the DNA TGTGCCAGCAGCCTACTAGCGGGTTCCCCAGATACGCAGTATTTT.

V gene TRBV4-3 combines with J gene TRBJ1-1, with D hard to call. CDR1 is LGHNA and CDR2 is YSLEER in the germline V gene. The V gene lost 5 bases and the J gene lost 5 bases, with 9 bases spanning the gap. The CDR3 loop spans 12 amino acids. The CDR3 nucleotides are TGCGCCAGCAGCGAGGGAGGGACTGAAGCTTTCTTT. Translating gives CASSEGGTEAFF.

The chain uses TRBV28 and TRBJ1-2; 9 bases are a match to TRBD1. The CDR3 totals 15 residues. With 4 bases clipped from V and 4 bases from J, the junction kept 7 bases outside the gene matches. CDR1 is MDHEN and CDR2 is SYDVKM in the germline V gene. The CDR3 region is CASSSSQGASYGYTF. The CDR3 DNA is TGTGCCAGCAGTTCCTCACAGGGGGCCAGCTATGGCTACACCTTC.

The CDR3 is CASSLLRQTEAFF. For the CDR3, the DNA is TGTGCCAGCAGTCTCCTTCGACAGACTGAAGCTTTCTTT. The chain employs TRBV28 and TRBJ1-1, with TRBD1 as a possible D gene (5 bases). CDR1 is MDHEN and CDR2 is SYDVKM in the germline V gene. Deletions cut 5 bases from V and 5 bases from J, with 12 bases between. The CDR3 loop spans 13 amino acids.

This clone was seen only a few times. The gene calls are TRBV6-1 and TRBJ2-1; a possible D gene is TRBD1 (6 bases). Trimming stripped 5 bases from V and 0 bases from J, with 11 bases between. The germline CDR1 and CDR2 sequences are MNHNS and SASEGT. CDR3 length: 15 residues. The CDR3 sequence: CASSLTGSSYNEQFF. The CDR3 bases are TGTGCCAGCAGTCTTACAGGGAGCTCCTACAATGAGCAGTTCTTC.

The rearrangement uses TRBV11-2 and TRBJ2-3; D uncertain. V was clipped by 2 bases and J by 4 bases, with 10 bases between them. Per germline, CDR1 SGHAT and CDR2 FQNNGV. This CDR3 is 14 amino acids long. CDR3 residues: CASSLWQSADTQYF. The CDR3 DNA is TGTGCCAGCAGCTTATGGCAGTCAGCAGATACGCAGTATTTT.

This chain links TRBV5-4 with TRBJ1-1; the D is unclear. The V gene lost 1 base and the J gene lost 5 bases, with 12 bases spanning the gap. The germline V gene encodes CDR1 SGHNT and CDR2 YYREEE (reference sequence). This CDR3 has 14 amino acids. Here the CDR3 reads CASSLNGRDTEAFF. CDR3 DNA sequence: TGTGCCAGCAGCTTGAATGGTCGGGATACTGAAGCTTTCTTT.

This chain joins TRBV7-8 and TRBJ2-7; 11 bases line up with TRBD2. This CDR3 is built from 16 residues. The germline CDR1 and CDR2 sequences are SGHVS and FQNEAQ. The junction had 7 bases not matched to a gene; V was cut back by 6 bases and J by 0 bases. The CDR3 region is CASSNTLAGGSYEQYF. The CDR3 nucleotides read TGTGCCAGCAGTAATACCCTAGCGGGGGGCTCCTACGAGCAGTACTTC.

The chain is built from TRBV6-1 and TRBJ1-1, with TRBD1 matching 8 bases. J gave up 7 bases and V 3 bases, and 7 bases lay outside the gene matches. There are 14 residues in the CDR3. Per germline, CDR1 MNHNS and CDR2 SASEGT. CDR3 sequence reads: CASSEGQVGFEAFF. The DNA of the CDR3 is TGTGCCAGCAGTGAGGGACAGGTAGGGTTTGAAGCTTTCTTT.

This clone was observed once. The chain carries TRBV5-1 and TRBJ1-1; possible D gene TRBD1, 5 bases. Germline V gives CDR1 SGHRS, CDR2 YFSETQ. The V gene lost 0 bases and the J gene lost 4 bases, with 10 bases spanning the gap. CDR3 length: 14 residues. CDR3 loop: CASSLGGGGTEAFF. The CDR3 DNA reads as TGCGCCAGCAGCTTGGGTGGGGGGGGCACTGAAGCTTTCTTT.

V is TRBV4-1 and J is TRBJ2-5, with 12 bases aligning to TRBD2. The DNA end favors TRBJ2-7, so the J call may be wrong. Germline V gene lookup returns CDR1 MGHRA and CDR2 YSYEKL. The CDR3 sequence is 15 residues long. The CDR3: CASSHWTSGVYEQYF. The DNA for the CDR3 is TGCGCCAGCAGCCATTGGACTAGCGGGGTCTACGAGCAGTACTTC.

V and J are TRBV29-1 and TRBJ1-3; D uncertain. Per the germline V gene, CDR1 is SQVTM and CDR2 is ANQGSEA. V dropped 2 bases and J dropped 0 bases, with 8 bases sitting between them. This CDR3 contains 14 residues. CDR3 nucleotides: TGCAGCGTTGAACCACAGCTCTCTGGAAACACCATATATTTT. Protein sequence: CSVEPQLSGNTIYF.

The chain uses TRBV6-5 and TRBJ1-2, with D possibly TRBD1 on 6 matching bases. The CDR3 has 13 amino acids. Germline V gives CDR1 MNHEY, CDR2 SVGAGI. Deletions cut 3 bases from V and 8 bases from J, with 13 bases between. The CDR3 spells CASSYGGDQGYTF. The CDR3 DNA reads TGTGCCAGCAGTTATGGGGGCGACCAGGGCTACACCTTC.

A single count supports this clone. The chain uses TRBV29-1 and TRBJ1-2; TRBD1 matches 8 bases. The CDR3 runs 13 residues. The V gene's germline CDR1 is SQVTM and CDR2 ANQGSEA. V lost 3 bases, J lost 6 bases, and 6 bases stayed unmatched. The CDR3 DNA is TGCAGCGTTGACGGACAGGGCTGGAATGGCTACACCTTC. Its translation is CSVDGQGWNGYTF.

The genes are TRBV4-3 and TRBJ2-1; D not resolved. The CDR3 has 13 amino acids. CDR1 is LGHNA, CDR2 YSLEER, per germline. Between the trimmed V and J ends, which lost 4 bases and 6 bases, there was a span of 10 bases. CDR3 amino acids: CASSRPSSNEQFF. Here the CDR3 DNA reads TGCGCCAGCAGCCGTCCTTCTTCCAATGAGCAGTTCTTC.

The rearrangement links TRBV7-8 to TRBJ1-1; D unclear. The CDR3 sequence is 12 residues long. CDR1 and CDR2 (germline): SGHVS, FQNEAQ. V was clipped by 0 bases and J by 7 bases, with 6 bases between them. CDR3 sequence reads: CASSLAEGEAFF. The CDR3 nucleotides read TGTGCCAGCAGCTTAGCCGAGGGTGAAGCTTTCTTT.

This clone was seen only a few times. The gene calls are TRBV28 and TRBJ2-3, with 15 positions matching TRBD2. There are 15 residues in the CDR3. V gave up 6 bases and J gave up 4 bases; unmatched junction bases: 2. Germline CDR1 and CDR2: MDHEN and SYDVKM. Written as DNA, the CDR3 is TGTGCCAGCAGGGGACTAGCGGGAGGTGCAGATACGCAGTATTTT. The encoded protein is CASRGLAGGADTQYF.

The chain joins TRBV15 to TRBJ1-3, with a weak D call TRBD1 (5 bases). V lost 1 base and J 4 bases, leaving 8 bases between the germline ends. CDR1 and CDR2 (germline): LNHNV, YYDKDF (reference sequence). This CDR3 comprises 14 residues. CDR3 protein: CATSRGGEGNTIYF. The DNA for the CDR3 is TGTGCCACCAGCAGAGGGGGCGAAGGAAACACCATATATTTT.

This clone has only a few counts. Sequence at one end of the junction differs from germline and may be a read error. The rearrangement links TRBV7-7 to TRBJ2-7; 7 bases line up with TRBD2. Germline V CDR1 and CDR2: SSHAT, FNYEAQ (reference sequence). The CDR3 contains 12 residues. CDR3 amino acids: CASSPGGYEQYF. CDR3 nucleotide sequence: TGTGCTAGCAGCCCCGGGGGGTACGAGCAGTACTTC.

The gene calls are TRBV30 and TRBJ1-3; D not resolved. The CDR3 spans 13 residues. Germline CDR1 GTSNPN, CDR2 SVGIG (reference sequence). V was trimmed by 0 bases and J by 1 base, leaving 4 bases between them. The CDR3 nucleotides read TGTGCCTGGAGTGTGAGGTCTGGAAACACCATATATTTT. Translation gives CAWSVRSGNTIYF.

This clone has only one observation. Different DNA sequences within this sample yield the same CDR3. This chain connects TRBV4-1 to TRBJ2-1; no clear D. The germline gives CDR1 MGHRA, CDR2 YSYEKL. Trimming removed 2 bases at V and 7 bases at J, with 9 bases between. This CDR3 is 13 amino acids long. In nucleotides, the CDR3 is TGCGCCAGCAGCCAATTTCCCGGGAATGAGCAGTTCTTC. Residues: CASSQFPGNEQFF.